Sequencing of this TCR beta chain was carried out in a study of technical replicates of blood from a few donors. Produced via immunoSEQ multiplex PCR; TCRdb's table is partial and in-frame only. The repertoire holds 50,000 to 70,000 clones, with 86% as singletons. This CDR3 has 16 amino acids. The germline CDR1 and CDR2 sequences are SGHNT and YYREEE (reference sequence). V trimming: 4 bases; J trimming: 4 bases; junction bases outside the gene matches: 4. This clonotype originated in a human donor in good health. Some clones in this sample may be carry-over from other donors' samples. The V gene is TRBV5-4, the J gene TRBJ2-2; the match to TRBD2 covers 13 bases. Material for sequencing was PBMCs. CDR3 bases: TGTGCCAGCAGCCATACTAGCGGGGGGGGCACCGGGGAGCTGTTTTTT. Translated: CASSHTSGGGTGELFF. Drawing the rest from reference TRBV5-4 and TRBJ2-2, the complete variable domain is ETGVTQSPTHLIKTRGQQVTLRCSSQSGHNTVSWYQQALGQGPQFIFQYYREEENGRGNFPPRFSGLQFPNYSSELNVNALELDDSALYLCASSHTSGGGTGELFFGEGSRLTVL.